This T cell receptor beta chain appears in the sequencing data of a study of regulatory T cells in long-lasting Graves disease. Whole-study findings and limits: TRBV28, TRBJ1-2 and TRBJ2-5 were segments that persistent disease favored.

This clonotype was seen ten or more times. What it recognizes is unknown. Regarding time point: persistent/refractory GD, antithyroid drugs over 5 years with positive TRAb. PBMCs provided the RNA from which the TCR library was made. To make TCR beta libraries, researchers used iRepertoire HTBI primers and Arm-PCR of CDR3 regions. TCRdb recomputed calls from the multiplex PCR reads with MiXCR, one row per CDR3 protein. The sample lists 400,000 or so distinct CDR3 sequences, about 25% seen once, with about 27% in the top ten. The junction had 4 bases not matched to a gene; V was cut back by 6 bases and J by 0 bases. The germline CDR1 and CDR2 sequences are SNHLY and FYNNEI. This CDR3 is 14 amino acids long.

The sample in question was peripheral blood mononuclear cells (PBMCs), obtained when the disease was refractory, from a patient treated with antithyroid drugs. V and J are TRBV2 and TRBJ1-1; 7 bases agree with TRBD1. The origin of this receptor is a female donor with Graves disease. The CDR3 region has the DNA TGTGCCAGCAGAGGGGGGACAGTGAACACTGAAGCTTTCTTT. Translated, it gives CASRGGTVNTEAFF.